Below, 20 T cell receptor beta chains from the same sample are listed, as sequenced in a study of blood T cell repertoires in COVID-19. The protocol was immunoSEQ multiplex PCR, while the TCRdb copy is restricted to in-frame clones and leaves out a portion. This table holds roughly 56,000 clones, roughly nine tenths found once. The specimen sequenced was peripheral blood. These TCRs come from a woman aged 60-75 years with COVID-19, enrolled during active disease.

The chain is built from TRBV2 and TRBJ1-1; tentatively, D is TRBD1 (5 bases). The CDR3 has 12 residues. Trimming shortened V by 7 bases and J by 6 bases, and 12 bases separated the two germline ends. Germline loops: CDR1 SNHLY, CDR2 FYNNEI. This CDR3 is CASTTRQPEAFF. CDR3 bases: TGTGCCAGCACCACCCGACAGCCTGAAGCTTTCTTT.

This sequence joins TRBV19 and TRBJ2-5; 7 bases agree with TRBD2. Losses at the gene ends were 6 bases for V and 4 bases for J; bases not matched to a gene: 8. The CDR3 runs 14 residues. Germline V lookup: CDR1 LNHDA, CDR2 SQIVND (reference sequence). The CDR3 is CASRKTGGRETQYF. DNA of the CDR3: TGTGCCAGTAGGAAAACGGGAGGTCGAGAGACCCAGTACTTC.

Here the CDR3 DNA reads TGTGCCAGCAGCCTTGGGACACCCGCTAGCAATCAGCCCCAGCATTTT. Its protein is CASSLGTPASNQPQHF. V is TRBV3-1 (or the pseudogene TRBV3-2) and J is TRBJ1-5; D possibly corresponds to TRBD1 (6 bases). Looked up from germline, CDR1 is LGHDT and CDR2 is YNNKEL (reference sequence). V was pared by 4 bases and J by 0 bases, with 13 bases between. This CDR3 is built from 16 residues.

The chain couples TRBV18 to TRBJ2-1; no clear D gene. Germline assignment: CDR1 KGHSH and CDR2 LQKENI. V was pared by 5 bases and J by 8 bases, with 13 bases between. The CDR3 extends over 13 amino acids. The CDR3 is CASSFASVDEQFF. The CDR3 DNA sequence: TGTGCCAGCTCATTTGCGTCCGTCGATGAGCAGTTCTTC. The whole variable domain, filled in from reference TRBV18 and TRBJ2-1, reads NAGVMQNPRHLVRRRGQEARLRCSPMKGHSHVYWYRQLPEEGLKFMVYLQKENIIDESGMPKERFSAEFPKEGPSILRIQQVVRGDSAAYFCASSFASVDEQFFGPGTRLTVL.

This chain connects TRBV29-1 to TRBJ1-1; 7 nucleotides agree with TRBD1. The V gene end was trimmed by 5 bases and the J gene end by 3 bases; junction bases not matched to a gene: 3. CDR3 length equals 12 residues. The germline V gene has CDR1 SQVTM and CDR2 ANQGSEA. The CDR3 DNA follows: TGCAGCGTTAGACAGGGACACACTGAAGCTTTCTTT. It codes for CSVRQGHTEAFF.

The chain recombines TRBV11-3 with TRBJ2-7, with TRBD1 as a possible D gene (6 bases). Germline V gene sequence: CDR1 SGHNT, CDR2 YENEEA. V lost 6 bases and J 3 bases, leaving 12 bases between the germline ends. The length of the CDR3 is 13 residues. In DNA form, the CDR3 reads TGTGCCAGCAGACAGGGTCTCGGCTACGAGCAGTACTTC. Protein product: CASRQGLGYEQYF.

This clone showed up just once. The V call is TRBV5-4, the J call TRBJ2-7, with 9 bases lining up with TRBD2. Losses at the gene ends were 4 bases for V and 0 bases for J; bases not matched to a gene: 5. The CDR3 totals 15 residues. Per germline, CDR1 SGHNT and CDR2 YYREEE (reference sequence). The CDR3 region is CASSVGTSSSYEQYF. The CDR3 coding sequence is TGTGCCAGCAGCGTGGGGACTAGCAGCTCCTACGAGCAGTACTTC.

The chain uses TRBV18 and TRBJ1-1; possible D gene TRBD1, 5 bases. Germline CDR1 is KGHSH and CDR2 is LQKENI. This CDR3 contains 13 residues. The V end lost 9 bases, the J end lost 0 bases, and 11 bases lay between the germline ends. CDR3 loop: CASMDTLNTEAFF. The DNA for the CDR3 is TGTGCCAGTATGGACACGCTGAACACTGAAGCTTTCTTT.

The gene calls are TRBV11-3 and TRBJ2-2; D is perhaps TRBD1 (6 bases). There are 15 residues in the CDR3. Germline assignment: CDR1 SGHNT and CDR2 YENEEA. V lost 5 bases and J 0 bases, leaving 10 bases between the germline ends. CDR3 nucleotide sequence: TGTGCCAGCAGCGGAAGGGGGTCGAACACCGGGGAGCTGTTTTTT. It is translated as CASSGRGSNTGELFF.

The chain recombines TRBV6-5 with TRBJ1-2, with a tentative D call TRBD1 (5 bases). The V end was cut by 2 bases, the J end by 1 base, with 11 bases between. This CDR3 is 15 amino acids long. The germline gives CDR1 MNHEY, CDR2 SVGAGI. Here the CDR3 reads CASSYSTGGNYGYTF. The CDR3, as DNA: TGTGCCAGCAGTTACAGCACGGGGGGTAACTATGGCTACACCTTC.

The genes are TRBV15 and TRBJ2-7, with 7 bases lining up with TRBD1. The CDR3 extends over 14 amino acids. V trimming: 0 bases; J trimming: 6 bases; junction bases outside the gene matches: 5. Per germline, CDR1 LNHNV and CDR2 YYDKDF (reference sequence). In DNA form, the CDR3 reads TGTGCCACCAGCAGAGAATCTACAGGGGCCGAGCAGTACTTC. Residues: CATSRESTGAEQYF.

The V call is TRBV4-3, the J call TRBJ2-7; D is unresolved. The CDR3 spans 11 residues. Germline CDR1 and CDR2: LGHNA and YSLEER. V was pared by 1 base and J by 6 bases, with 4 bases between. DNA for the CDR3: TGCGCCAGCAGCCAAGGGAGCGAGCAGTACTTC. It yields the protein CASSQGSEQYF.

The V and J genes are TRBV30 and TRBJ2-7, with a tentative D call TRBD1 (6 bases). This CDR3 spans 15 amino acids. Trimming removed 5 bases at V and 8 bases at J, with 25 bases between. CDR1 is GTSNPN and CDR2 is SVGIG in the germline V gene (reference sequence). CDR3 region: CAWGAGQGRGSKQYF. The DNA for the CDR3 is TGTGCCTGGGGGGCGGGTCAGGGCAGGGGTTCCAAGCAGTACTTC.

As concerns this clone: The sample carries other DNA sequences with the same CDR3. CDR3 in amino acids: CSVEGGLNTEAFF. DNA for the CDR3: TGCAGCGTTGAAGGGGGCCTGAACACTGAAGCTTTCTTT. The J gene is TRBJ1-1, the V gene TRBV29-1, with D possibly matching TRBD1 (5 bases). This CDR3 is built from 13 residues. V was shortened by 1 base and J by 0 bases, with 6 bases between the two germline ends. Germline V lookup: CDR1 SQVTM, CDR2 ANQGSEA.

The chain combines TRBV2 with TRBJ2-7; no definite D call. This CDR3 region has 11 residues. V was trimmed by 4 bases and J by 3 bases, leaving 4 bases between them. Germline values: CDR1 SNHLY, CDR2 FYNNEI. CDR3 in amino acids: CASSVDYEQYF. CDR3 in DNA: TGTGCCAGCAGTGTAGACTACGAGCAGTACTTC.

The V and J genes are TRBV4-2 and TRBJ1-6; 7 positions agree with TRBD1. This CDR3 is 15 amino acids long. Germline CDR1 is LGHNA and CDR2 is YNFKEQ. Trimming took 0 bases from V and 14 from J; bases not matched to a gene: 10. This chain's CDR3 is CASSQDGQAPVALHF. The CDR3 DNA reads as TGTGCCAGCAGCCAAGATGGACAGGCCCCCGTCGCCCTCCACTTT.

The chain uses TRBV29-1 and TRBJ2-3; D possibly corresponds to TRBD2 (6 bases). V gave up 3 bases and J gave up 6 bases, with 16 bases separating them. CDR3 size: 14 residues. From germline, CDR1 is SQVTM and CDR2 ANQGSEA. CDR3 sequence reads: CSVEEGRTRDTQYF. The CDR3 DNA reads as TGCAGCGTTGAGGAGGGCCGAACTCGGGATACGCAGTATTTT.

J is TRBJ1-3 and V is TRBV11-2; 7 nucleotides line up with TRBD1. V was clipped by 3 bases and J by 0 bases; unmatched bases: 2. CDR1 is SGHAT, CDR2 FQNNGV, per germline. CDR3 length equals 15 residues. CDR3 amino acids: CASSLGQHSGNTIYF. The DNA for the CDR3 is TGTGCCAGCAGCTTGGGACAGCACTCTGGAAACACCATATATTTT.

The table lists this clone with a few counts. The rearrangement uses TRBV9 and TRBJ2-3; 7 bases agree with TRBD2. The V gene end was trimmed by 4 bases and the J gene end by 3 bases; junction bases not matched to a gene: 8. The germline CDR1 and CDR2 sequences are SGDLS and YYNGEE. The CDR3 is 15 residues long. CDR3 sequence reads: CASSPSGSLTDTQYF. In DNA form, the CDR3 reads TGTGCCAGCAGCCCTAGCGGTTCTCTGACAGATACGCAGTATTTT.

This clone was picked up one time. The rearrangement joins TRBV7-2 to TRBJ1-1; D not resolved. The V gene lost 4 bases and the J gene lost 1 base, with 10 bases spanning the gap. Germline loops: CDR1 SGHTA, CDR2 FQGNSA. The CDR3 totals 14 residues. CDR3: CASSSVGGNTEAFF. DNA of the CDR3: TGTGCCAGCAGCTCGGTCGGTGGGAACACTGAAGCTTTCTTT.